The entry below describes one T cell receptor beta chain. As yet, its antigen is unknown. Measured with immunoSEQ multiplex PCR; TCRdb has only the in-frame clones, and not every one. Here the sample spans about 59,000 clones, approximately 90% being singletons. The CDR3 sequence is 17 residues long. Germline assignment: CDR1 LNHDA and CDR2 SQIVND (reference sequence). V lost 1 base, J lost 6 bases, and 14 bases stayed unmatched. These data belong to a study of T cells in localized non-small cell lung cancer. Study findings and constraints: Adjacent uninvolved lung had the highest clonality, suggesting focused antigen responses. Since sequencing was restricted to only one region of the tumor, intratumor heterogeneity remains a possibility. Median approximately 58 top-100 tumor clones were shared with paired adjacent lung.

The sample consisted of peripheral blood, taken before any cancer treatment. The TCR was taken from a man aged 40 to 70 with stage I squamous cell lung carcinoma. The chain employs TRBV19 and TRBJ1-2, with 7 bases matching TRBD1. This CDR3 is CASSIGDSSTALDGYTF. CDR3 bases: TGTGCCAGTAGTATAGGGGACAGCTCGACAGCCTTGGATGGCTACACCTTC. Together with reference TRBV19 and TRBJ1-2, the CDR3 gives the full variable domain: DGGITQSPKYLFRKEGQNVTLSCEQNLNHDAMYWYRQDPGQGLRLIYYSQIVNDFQKGDIAEGYSVSREKKESFPLTVTSAQKNPTAFYLCASSIGDSSTALDGYTFGSGTRLTVV.